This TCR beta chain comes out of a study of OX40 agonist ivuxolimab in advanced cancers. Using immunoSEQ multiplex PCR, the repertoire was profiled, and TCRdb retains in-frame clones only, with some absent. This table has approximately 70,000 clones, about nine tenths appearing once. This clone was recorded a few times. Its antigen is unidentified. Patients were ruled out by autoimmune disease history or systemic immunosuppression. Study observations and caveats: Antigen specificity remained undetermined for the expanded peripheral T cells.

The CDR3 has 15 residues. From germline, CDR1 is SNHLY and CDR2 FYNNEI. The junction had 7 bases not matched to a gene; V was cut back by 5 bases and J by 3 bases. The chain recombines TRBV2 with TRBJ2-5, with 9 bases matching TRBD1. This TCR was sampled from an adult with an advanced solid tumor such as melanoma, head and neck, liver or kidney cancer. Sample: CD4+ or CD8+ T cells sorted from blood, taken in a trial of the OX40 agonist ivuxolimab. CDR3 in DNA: TGTGCCAGCAGTCAACAGGGACAGGGTAAAGAGACCCAGTACTTC. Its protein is CASSQQGQGKETQYF.